This TCR beta chain is drawn from a study of cytomegalovirus exposure and HLA in healthy donors. The study's findings and limits: Most TCR sequences were uncommon, yet certain public TCRs appeared in many donors.

The PCR ran on 60 Vbeta and 13 Jbeta primers. This table comes from immunoSEQ multiplex PCR, and its TCRdb copy is limited to in-frame clones, with some not included. Among some 110,000 clones, 65% to 80% were seen once, and the ten largest hold roughly 6%. V dropped 7 bases and J dropped 3 bases, with 12 bases sitting between them. Germline-derived CDR1 and CDR2 are MNHNS and SASEGT. The CDR3 runs to 13 residues. A remark on this clone: The target antigen is unknown.

The source is a woman aged 45 to 65 in good health and CMV-seropositive. The sequencing input was PBMCs. This chain uses TRBV6-1 with TRBJ2-5; D is perhaps TRBD1 (5 bases). The CDR3: CASNKFREETQYF. DNA of the CDR3: TGTGCCAGCAACAAATTCAGGGAAGAGACCCAGTACTTC.